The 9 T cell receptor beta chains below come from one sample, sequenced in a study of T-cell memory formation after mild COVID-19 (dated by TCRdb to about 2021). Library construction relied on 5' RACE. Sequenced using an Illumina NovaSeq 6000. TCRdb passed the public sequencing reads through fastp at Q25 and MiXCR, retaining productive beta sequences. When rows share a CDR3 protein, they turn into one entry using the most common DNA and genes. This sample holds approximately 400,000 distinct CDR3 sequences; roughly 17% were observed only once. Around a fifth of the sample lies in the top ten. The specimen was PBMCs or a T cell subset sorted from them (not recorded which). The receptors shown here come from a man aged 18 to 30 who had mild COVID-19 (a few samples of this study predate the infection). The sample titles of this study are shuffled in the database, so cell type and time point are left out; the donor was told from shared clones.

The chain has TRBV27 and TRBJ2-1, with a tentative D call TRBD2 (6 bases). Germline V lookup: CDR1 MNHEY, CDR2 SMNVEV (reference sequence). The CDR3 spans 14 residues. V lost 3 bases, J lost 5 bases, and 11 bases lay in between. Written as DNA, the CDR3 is TGTGCCAGCAGTTTCGGGACTTTTAACAATGAGCAGTTCTTC. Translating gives CASSFGTFNNEQFF.

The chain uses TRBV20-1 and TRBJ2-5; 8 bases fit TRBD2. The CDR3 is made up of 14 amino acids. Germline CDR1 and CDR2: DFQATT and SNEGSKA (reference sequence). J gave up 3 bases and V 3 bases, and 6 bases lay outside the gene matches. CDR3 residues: CSASGGAIKETQYF. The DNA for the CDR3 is TGCAGTGCTAGCGGGGGGGCAATAAAAGAGACCCAGTACTTC.

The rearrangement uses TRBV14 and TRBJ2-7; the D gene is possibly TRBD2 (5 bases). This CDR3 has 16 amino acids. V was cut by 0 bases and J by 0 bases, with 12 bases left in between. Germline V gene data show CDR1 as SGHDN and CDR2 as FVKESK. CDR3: CASSQEWRTSSYEQYV. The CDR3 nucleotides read TGTGCCAGCAGCCAAGAATGGAGGACGAGCTCCTACGAGCAGTACGTC.

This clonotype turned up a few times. DNA for the CDR3: TGCGCCAGCAGCTTGGGCCAGGGGAGGTACATTCAGTACTTC. It yields the protein CASSLGQGRYIQYF. This rearrangement joins TRBV5-1 to TRBJ2-4; D could derive from TRBD1 or TRBD2 (6 bases each). This CDR3 comprises 14 residues. Trimming cost V 0 bases and J 8 bases, with 12 bases left between them. The V gene's germline CDR1 is SGHRS and CDR2 YFSETQ.

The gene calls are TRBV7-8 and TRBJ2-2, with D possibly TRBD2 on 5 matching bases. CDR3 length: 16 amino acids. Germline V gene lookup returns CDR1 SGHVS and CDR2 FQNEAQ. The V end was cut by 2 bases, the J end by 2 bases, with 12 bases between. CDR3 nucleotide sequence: TGTGCCAGCAGCTTAAGTCGGACTCCCAACACCGGGGAGCTGTTTTTT. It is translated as CASSLSRTPNTGELFF.

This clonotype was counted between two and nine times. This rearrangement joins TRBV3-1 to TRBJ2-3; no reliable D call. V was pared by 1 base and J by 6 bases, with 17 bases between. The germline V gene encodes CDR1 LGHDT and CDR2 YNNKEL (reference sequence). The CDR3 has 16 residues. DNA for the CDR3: TGTGCCAGCAGCCAAGGGGTCGGAACACACCTGGATACGCAGTATTTT. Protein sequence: CASSQGVGTHLDTQYF.

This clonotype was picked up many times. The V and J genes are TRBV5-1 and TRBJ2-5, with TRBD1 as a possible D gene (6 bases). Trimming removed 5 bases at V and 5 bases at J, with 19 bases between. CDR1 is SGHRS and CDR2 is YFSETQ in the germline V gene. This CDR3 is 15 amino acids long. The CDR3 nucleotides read TGCGCCAGCAGTTTAACGACCTCAGGGGACGAGACCCAGTACTTC. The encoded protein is CASSLTTSGDETQYF. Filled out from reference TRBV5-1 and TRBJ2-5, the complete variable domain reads KAGVTQTPRYLIKTRGQQVTLSCSPISGHRSVSWYQQTPGQGLQFLFEYFSETQRNKGNFPGRFSGRQFSNSRSEMNVSTLELGDSALYLCASSLTTSGDETQYFGPGTRLLVL.

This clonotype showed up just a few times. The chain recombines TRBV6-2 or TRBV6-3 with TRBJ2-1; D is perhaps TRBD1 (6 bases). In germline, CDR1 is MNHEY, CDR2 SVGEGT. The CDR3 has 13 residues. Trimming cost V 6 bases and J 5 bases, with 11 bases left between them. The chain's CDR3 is CASRPGVHNEQFF. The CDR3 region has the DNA TGTGCCAGCAGACCAGGGGTACACAATGAGCAGTTCTTC.

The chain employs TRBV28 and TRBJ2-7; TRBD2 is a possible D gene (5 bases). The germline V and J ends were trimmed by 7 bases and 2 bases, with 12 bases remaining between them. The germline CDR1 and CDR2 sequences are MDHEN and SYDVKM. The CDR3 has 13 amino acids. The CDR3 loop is CASNSREPYEQYV. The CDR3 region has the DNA TGTGCCAGCAATTCGAGGGAACCCTACGAGCAGTACGTC.